This T cell receptor (beta chain) comes out of a study of a mutant IDH1 vaccine in newly diagnosed glioma. Study as a whole: At week 47 came visit V13, while visit V12 had come at week 35.

The time point denotes: week 47, end of study. The content of each vaccine dose was 300 ug of mutant IDH1 20-mer peptide, and topical imiquimod accompanied it. Study conclusions and caveats: Vaccine-induced immune responses occurred in roughly 93% of patients.

Profiled with immunoSEQ multiplex PCR; TCRdb holds only in-frame clones, not every one. The data contain about 34,000 clones, roughly 89% of them singletons. To note about this clone: Its cognate antigen is unknown.

The CDR3 totals 14 residues. CDR1 is LGHNA and CDR2 is YNFKEQ in the germline V gene. Trimming left V 1 base short and J 5 bases short, with 12 bases between. The origin of this receptor is a woman aged 25-40 years with glioma. The genes are TRBV4-2 and TRBJ2-7, with D perhaps TRBD2 (5 bases). The sequences come from PBMCs, collected from a glioma patient whose treatment included an IDH1 peptide vaccine. CDR3 nucleotide sequence: TGTGCCAGCAGCCAAGTACTAGGATTGGACGAGCAGTACTTC. Translation: CASSQVLGLDEQYF.